The 16 T cell receptor beta chains given below trace back to one sample, sequenced in a study of blood T cells in healthy people across ages. Alongside a J-beta primer mix, a sample-barcoded 5' primer served in a second PCR lasting about 7 to 12 cycles. TCRdb processed the 5' RACE reads anew with MiXCR; each CDR3 protein has one entry. The repertoire consists of 800,000 or so distinct CDR3 sequences, with 62% occurring once and the leading ten covering roughly a quarter. The sequencing input was blood. These receptors originate from a man younger than 45 in good health.

This chain connects TRBV6-1 to TRBJ1-5, with D unclear. The CDR3 has 14 residues. Trimming stripped 6 bases from V and 7 bases from J, with 16 bases between. Germline V gene data show CDR1 as MNHNS and CDR2 as SASEGT. CDR3 coding DNA: TGTGCCAGCAGCCGGGGAGGTCCTATCCAGCCCCAGCATTTT. Translation: CASSRGGPIQPQHF.

This CDR3 reads CAWSAHHADTQYF. CDR3 in DNA: TGTGCCTGGAGTGCCCATCACGCAGATACGCAGTATTTT. The gene calls are TRBV30 and TRBJ2-3; D not certain. Deletions cut 1 base from V and 4 bases from J, with 9 bases between. CDR3 length: 13 amino acids. Germline V gene sequence: CDR1 GTSNPN, CDR2 SVGIG (reference sequence).

This chain connects TRBV29-1 to TRBJ1-1; D remains unclear. Germline values: CDR1 SQVTM, CDR2 ANQGSEA. V lost 6 bases and J 1 base, leaving 6 bases between the germline ends. The CDR3 runs to 11 residues. The CDR3 sequence is CSVTRNTEAFF. The CDR3 DNA reads as TGCAGCGTCACTAGGAACACTGAAGCTTTCTTT.

The genes are TRBV12-3 or TRBV12-4 and TRBJ2-1; TRBD2 might be the D (6 bases). The CDR3 consists of 14 residues. V was clipped by 1 base and J by 7 bases, with 11 bases between them. CDR3 region: CASSLELAWNEQFF. The CDR3 nucleotides read TGTGCCAGCAGTTTAGAGCTAGCGTGGAATGAGCAGTTCTTC.

This sequence joins TRBV2 and TRBJ1-2; D is uncertain. The CDR3 is made up of 12 amino acids. V was clipped by 2 bases and J by 4 bases, with 5 bases between them. Germline CDR1 SNHLY, CDR2 FYNNEI. Here the CDR3 reads CASSETSYGYTF. The CDR3 nucleotides are TGTGCCAGCAGTGAAACCTCCTATGGCTACACCTTC.

V gene TRBV27 combines with J gene TRBJ2-3; 11 positions match TRBD2. V shed 5 bases, J shed 5 bases, and the junction held 12 bases outside the gene matches. This CDR3 has 17 amino acids. The V gene's germline CDR1 is MNHEY and CDR2 SMNVEV (reference sequence). The CDR3, as DNA: TGTGCCAGCAGTCCGGAGACTAGCGGGGATTCAATAGATACGCAGTATTTT. It specifies CASSPETSGDSIDTQYF.

The rearrangement links TRBV27 to TRBJ1-2, with 11 bases identical to TRBD1. Germline trimming cut 5 bases from V and 4 bases from J; bases unmatched to any gene: 6. Per germline, CDR1 MNHEY and CDR2 SMNVEV (reference sequence). CDR3 length: 15 amino acids. The CDR3 bases are TGTGCCAGCAGTCTGGGGACAGGGGGGACCTATGGCTACACCTTC. Its translation is CASSLGTGGTYGYTF.

The chain carries TRBV7-3 and TRBJ2-7; TRBD2 is a possible D gene (5 bases). The J call is doubtful: the DNA matches TRBJ2-5 better. The CDR3 loop spans 13 amino acids. The germline gives CDR1 SGHTA, CDR2 FQGTGA. As DNA, the CDR3 is TGTGCCAGCAGCCCGCCCGAGGGAGAGACCCAGTACTTC. Translated: CASSPPEGETQYF.

This clonotype was recorded only once. The chain combines TRBV7-2 with TRBJ2-4; 10 bases are a match to TRBD2. The J call may be wrong; the DNA end is better matched by TRBJ2-7. The CDR3 consists of 18 residues. Germline lookup yields CDR1 SGHTA and CDR2 FQGNSA. The CDR3 DNA reads as TGTGCCAGCAGCTTAGAGGCACCAAGGAGCGGGGGGGGATACGAGCAGTACTTC. As protein: CASSLEAPRSGGGYEQYF.

The genes are TRBV25-1 and TRBJ2-1; D may be TRBD1 or TRBD2 (6 bases each). The V end lost 5 bases, the J end lost 0 bases, and 14 bases lay between the germline ends. Per the germline V gene, CDR1 is MGHDK and CDR2 is SYGVNS. This CDR3 has 16 residues. CDR3 in DNA: TGTGCCAGCAGTCCCGGAGGGGGGAGCTCCTACAATGAGCAGTTCTTC. Translation: CASSPGGGSSYNEQFF.

The gene calls are TRBV4-1 and TRBJ2-5, with 9 bases that match TRBD1. TRBJ2-7 explains the end of the DNA better; the J call may be wrong. Germline values: CDR1 MGHRA, CDR2 YSYEKL. The CDR3 has 15 residues. In DNA, the CDR3 is TGCGCCAGCAGTCGACAACCGGGACAGGGTCCCGAGCAGTACTTC. Its translation is CASSRQPGQGPEQYF.

The chain uses TRBV6-6 and TRBJ1-5; 7 bases align to TRBD1. Germline V gives CDR1 MNHNY, CDR2 SVGAGI (reference sequence). The J segment lost 1 base and the V segment lost 11 bases, leaving 2 bases of the junction unmatched. CDR3 length: 12 amino acids. The CDR3 DNA reads TGTGCCGGGGGACAGAGCAATCAGCCCCAGCATTTT. Protein: CAGGQSNQPQHF.

The V call is TRBV6-5, the J call TRBJ2-7; 7 nucleotides align to TRBD1. Per the germline V gene, CDR1 is MNHEY and CDR2 is SVGAGI. V was clipped by 5 bases and J by 5 bases; unmatched bases: 0. CDR3 size: 11 residues. The CDR3 DNA reads as TGTGCCAGCAGTAGGGGGCACGAGCAGTACTTC. Its protein product is CASSRGHEQYF.

Only a few counts were recorded for this clonotype. The gene calls are TRBV3-1 and TRBJ1-2; possible D gene TRBD1, 5 bases. V lost 4 bases and J 6 bases, leaving 12 bases between the germline ends. There are 13 residues in the CDR3. In germline, CDR1 is LGHDT, CDR2 YNNKEL (reference sequence). The CDR3 DNA is TGTGCCAGCAGCCTCACGGTGGGGCATGGCTACACCTTC. This encodes CASSLTVGHGYTF.

The chain joins TRBV28 to TRBJ2-7, with TRBD2 identical over 8 bases. Germline V CDR1 and CDR2: MDHEN, SYDVKM. CDR3 length: 15 amino acids. V lost 1 base, J lost 2 bases, and 4 bases stayed unmatched. Here the CDR3 reads CASSLLSGGPYEQYF. The CDR3 coding sequence is TGTGCCAGCAGTTTATTAAGCGGGGGACCCTACGAGCAGTACTTC.

The genes are TRBV28 and TRBJ1-6, with TRBD1 matching over 9 bases. Germline lookup yields CDR1 MDHEN and CDR2 SYDVKM. The ends lost 2 bases at V and 16 bases at J; junction bases unmatched: 6. The CDR3 contains 13 residues. CDR3 residues: CASSLMDRGTLHF. For the CDR3, the DNA is TGTGCCAGCAGTTTAATGGACAGGGGAACTCTCCACTTT.